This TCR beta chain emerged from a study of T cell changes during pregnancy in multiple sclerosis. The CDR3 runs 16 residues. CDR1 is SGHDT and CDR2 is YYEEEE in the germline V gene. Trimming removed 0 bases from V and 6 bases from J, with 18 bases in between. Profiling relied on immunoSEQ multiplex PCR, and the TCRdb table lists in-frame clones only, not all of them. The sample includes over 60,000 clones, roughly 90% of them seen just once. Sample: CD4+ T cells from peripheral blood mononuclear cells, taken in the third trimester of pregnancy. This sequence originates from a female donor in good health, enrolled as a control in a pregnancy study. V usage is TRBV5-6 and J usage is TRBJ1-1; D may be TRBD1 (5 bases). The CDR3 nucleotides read TGTGCCAGCAGCTTGGTAGTTAGTCAGGGTAGGGCTGAAGCTTTCTTT. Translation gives CASSLVVSQGRAEAFF.